The rows below give T cell receptor beta chains drawn from one sample of a study of OX40 agonist ivuxolimab in advanced cancers. Using immunoSEQ multiplex PCR, the repertoire was profiled, and TCRdb retains in-frame clones only, with some absent. Here the sample spans 45,000 to 50,000 clones, roughly nine tenths being singletons. The sequenced sample was CD4+ or CD8+ T cells sorted from blood, obtained in a trial of the OX40 agonist ivuxolimab. Receptors originate from an adult with an advanced solid tumor such as melanoma, head and neck, liver or kidney cancer. CDR3s include the opening cysteine and the closing phenylalanine or tryptophan. A D gene is named only where the DNA matches it firmly. Size tells how often a clone was seen (once, few, many) or the class of an expanded clone, and some rows leave it out.

d_gene,v_gene,len,abundance,j_gene,CDR3aa,CDR3nt
TRBD1,TRBV29-1,12,.,TRBJ2-1,CSPRTGYNEQFF,TGCAGCCCTAGGACAGGATACAATGAGCAGTTCTTC
.,TRBV28,12,.,TRBJ2-7,CASSLNQVLPNF,TGTGCCAGCAGTTTGAATCAAGTCCTTCCGAACTTC
.,TRBV7-8,15,.,TRBJ1-1,CASSLVRGLNTEAFF,TGTGCCAGCAGCTTAGTTAGAGGGCTGAACACTGAAGCTTTCTTT
.,TRBV28,15,few,TRBJ1-5,CASSLGYGINQPQHF,TGTGCCAGCAGTTTGGGTTATGGAATTAATCAGCCCCAGCATTTT
TRBD1,TRBV7-2,14,.,TRBJ1-4,CASSWGQGNEKLFF,TGTGCCAGCAGCTGGGGACAGGGCAATGAAAAACTGTTTTTT
TRBD1,TRBV28,14,.,TRBJ2-5,CASSLGQFQETQYF,TGTGCCAGCAGTTTGGGACAGTTCCAAGAGACCCAGTACTTC
.,TRBV19,17,few,TRBJ2-1,CASSPQSTSSPYNEQFF,TGTGCCAGTAGTCCCCAATCTACTAGCAGCCCTTACAATGAGCAGTTCTTC
.,TRBV19,13,.,TRBJ2-3,CASSVQGSDTQYF,TGTGCCAGTAGCGTACAGGGCTCCGATACGCAGTATTTT
TRBD1,TRBV12-5,22,.,TRBJ1-5,CASGLPPRGGAGGLYSNQPQHF,TGTGCTAGTGGTTTGCCCCCCCGAGGAGGGGCAGGGGGCCTGTATAGCAATCAGCCCCAGCATTTT
.,TRBV5-1,12,.,TRBJ2-7,CASSLAQSEQYF,TGCGCCAGCAGCTTGGCTCAGAGCGAGCAGTACTTC
.,TRBV10-1,13,.,TRBJ2-3,CASSESGTDTQYF,TGCGCCAGCAGTGAGTCGGGCACAGATACGCAGTATTTT
TRBD2,TRBV13,15,.,TRBJ2-5,CASSLWAGGLETQYF,TGTGCCAGCAGCTTATGGGCGGGGGGGCTCGAGACCCAGTACTTC
.,TRBV5-1,13,.,TRBJ2-1,CASSLARDNEQFF,TGCGCCAGCAGCTTGGCCAGGGACAATGAGCAGTTCTTC
.,TRBV6-6,13,few,TRBJ1-1,CASSWTVNTEAFF,TGTGCCAGCAGCTGGACAGTGAACACTGAAGCTTTCTTT
TRBD1,TRBV6-1,18,.,TRBJ2-2,CASSEYRGTGGTPGELFF,TGTGCCAGCAGTGAATACCGCGGGACAGGGGGGACCCCCGGGGAGCTGTTTTTT
TRBD2,TRBV5-4,18,.,TRBJ2-2,CASSDMYISGGNTGELFF,TGTGCCAGCAGCGACATGTATATCAGCGGGGGGAACACCGGGGAGCTGTTTTTT
TRBD1,TRBV27,12,.,TRBJ2-7,CASRGQGYEQYF,TGTGCCAGCAGGGGACAGGGCTACGAGCAGTACTTC
.,TRBV2,10,once,TRBJ1-4,CASRNEKLFF,TGTGCCAGCAGAAATGAAAAACTGTTTTTT
TRBD1,TRBV5-1,15,.,TRBJ2-1,CASSLQDRGHDEQFF,TGCGCCAGCAGCCTCCAGGACAGGGGGCACGATGAGCAGTTCTTC
TRBD1,TRBV14,19,.,TRBJ1-5,CASSQTGTANKISNQPQHF,TGTGCCAGCAGCCAAACCGGGACAGCAAATAAAATAAGCAATCAGCCCCAGCATTTT
TRBD2,TRBV7-3,17,.,TRBJ2-1,CASSLRTSGAKYNEQFF,TGTGCCAGCAGCTTAAGGACTAGCGGGGCTAAGTACAATGAGCAGTTCTTC
.,TRBV14,13,.,TRBJ2-7,CASSHGANYEQYF,TGTGCCAGCAGCCACGGAGCTAATTACGAGCAGTACTTC
TRBD2,TRBV6-1,15,.,TRBJ2-1,CASSRLAGPRGEQFF,TGTGCCAGCAGTCGACTAGCGGGGCCTAGGGGTGAGCAGTTCTTC
.,TRBV6-1,15,.,TRBJ2-6,CASSEKGSGANVLTF,TGTGCCAGCAGTGAGAAGGGCTCTGGGGCCAACGTCCTGACTTTC
.,TRBV27,12,.,TRBJ2-7,CASPRGPFEQYF,TGTGCCAGCCCCCGGGGGCCGTTCGAGCAGTACTTC
TRBD2,TRBV6-1,15,once,TRBJ2-5,CASSEEAGGPETQYF,TGTGCCAGCAGTGAAGAAGCGGGGGGGCCCGAGACCCAGTACTTC
.,TRBV27,15,.,TRBJ2-6,CASSPWKSGANVLTF,TGTGCCAGCAGCCCCTGGAAGTCTGGGGCCAACGTCCTGACTTTC
.,TRBV11-3,11,once,TRBJ2-3,CASSPGDTQYF,TGTGCCAGCAGCCCGGGAGATACGCAGTATTTT
.,TRBV10-3,13,.,TRBJ1-2,CAISDSGVEGYTF,TGTGCCATCAGTGACTCCGGAGTGGAGGGCTACACCTTC
TRBD2,TRBV12-5,17,.,TRBJ2-2,CASGLATSGKWVGELFF,TGTGCTAGTGGTTTGGCCACTAGCGGGAAGTGGGTCGGGGAGCTGTTTTTT
TRBD1,TRBV5-1,19,once,TRBJ2-6,CASSLAVGTGGAGANVLTF,TGCGCCAGCAGCTTGGCAGTCGGGACAGGGGGCGCTGGGGCCAACGTCCTGACTTTC
.,TRBV2,13,.,TRBJ1-1,CASRPSGRTEAFF,TGTGCCAGCAGGCCCAGCGGGAGGACTGAAGCTTTCTTT
TRBD1,TRBV30,13,.,TRBJ1-4,CASQGVVNEKLFF,TGTGCCTCCCAGGGGGTAGTGAATGAAAAACTGTTTTTT
.,TRBV4-1,14,.,TRBJ2-7,CASSLETGAGEQYF,TGCGCCAGCAGTTTAGAGACGGGGGCGGGCGAGCAGTACTTC
.,TRBV11-3,13,.,TRBJ1-1,CASSLVRNTEAFF,TGTGCCAGCAGCTTAGTCAGGAACACTGAAGCTTTCTTT
.,TRBV6-5,12,.,TRBJ2-7,CASSLSGFEQYF,TGTGCCAGCAGTTTATCAGGGTTCGAGCAGTACTTC
.,TRBV6-5,13,.,TRBJ2-1,CASGIGVDNEQFF,TGTGCCAGCGGGATCGGGGTGGACAATGAGCAGTTCTTC
.,TRBV28,12,.,TRBJ1-2,CASSLRGYGYTF,TGTGCCAGCAGTTTACGCGGGTATGGCTACACCTTC
.,TRBV5-6,13,.,TRBJ1-2,CASSGGDSYGYTF,TGTGCCAGCAGCGGGGGGGATAGCTATGGCTACACCTTC
.,TRBV30,13,.,TRBJ2-5,CAWSSDSQETQYF,TGTGCCTGGAGTTCGGACAGCCAAGAGACCCAGTACTTC